This T cell receptor beta chain appears in the sequencing data of a study of CD8 T cells in Susac syndrome (dated by TCRdb to about 2019). Regarding the complete study: Among the Susac syndrome patients who were sequenced, clinically active disease was present in more than five and clinical remission was observed in under ten. At blood withdrawal, Susac syndrome patients were therapy-naive, treated with corticosteroids (with IVIg additionally given to some), or treated with IVIg alone. The study used repertoire sequencing to test whether antigen drove CD8+ T cell activation and differentiation in Susac syndrome. The clonality of the CD8+ T cell repertoire was compared across more than 9 healthy donors, about 14 Susac syndrome patients and under 19 multiple sclerosis patients. The study at large found these results: CD8+ repertoires in Susac syndrome showed clonal expansion, which was highest in CD8+ TEMRA cells and was greater in clinically active patients than in remitting patients. The study acknowledged that relatively few individuals were included in the TCR sequencing and HLA analysis. Some 15 and five Susac-specific public clones were found in the total CD8+ and CD8+ TEMRA repertoires, respectively.

A remark on this clonotype: The antigen this receptor binds is unknown. Qualities for individual bases were not recorded, and no much larger clone is one base off.

CDR1 MGHRA and CDR2 YSYEKL were looked up in the germline V gene. V is clipped by 1 base and J by 0 bases, and the sequence between their germline boundaries is 10 bases long. The CDR3 measures 16 amino acids from cysteine to phenylalanine. Only the CDR3 part of the read is kept: 48 bases, read in frame from the first base. RNA was extracted with the RNeasy kit and about 0.5 to 1 ug was reverse transcribed using random hexamers. TCR beta CDR3 regions were amplified with the immunoSEQ multiplex PCR assay covering 54 Vbeta and 13 Jbeta segments. To correct PCR amplification bias, a synthetic template baseline was used for both primer optimization and computational correction. As for the original processing: Reads were annotated to V, D and J genes according to IMGT and were analyzed with immunoSEQ Analyzer, with only productive sequences retained. Clonality was computed as one minus Shannon entropy normalized by log2 of the number of productive unique sequences. For each patient and control, public and private clones were evaluated among the 100 most prevalent clones. Susac-specific clones were defined as absent from healthy and MS cohorts, over a thousand published viral clones and other ImmuneACCESS disease sequences. TCRdb itself trimmed the public reads at Q25 with fastp, ran MiXCR and retained productive beta chains. Merged by CDR3 protein, the rows form single entries marked with the most common genes and DNA. The V and J calls shown here were made by TCRdb, not taken from the authors' results. In this sample the table shows some 200,000 distinct CDR3 sequences, just under 95% of which occur a single time. Jointly, the top ten make up 0.15% to 0.2% of the sample.

Peripheral blood CD8+ and CD4+ T cells from healthy donors, Susac syndrome patients and multiple sclerosis patients were profiled by high-throughput TCR beta sequencing. The Susac syndrome patients fulfilled recently defined diagnostic criteria for either definite or probable disease. Bulk CD8+ and CD4+ T cells were purified by magnetic negative isolation, whereas CD8+ TEMRA cells were enriched by FACS. Blood was drawn into EDTA tubes, processed within 24 hours, and PBMCs were isolated by density gradient centrifugation. PBMCs intended for TCR sequencing were frozen in liquid nitrogen and were later thawed in a 37 degrees C water bath. The sorted or isolated CD4+, CD8+ and CD8+ TEMRA cells had a purity of 90% or higher.

This receptor was obtained from a human donor with Susac syndrome. The sequenced material came from CD8+ T cells from PBMCs. The chain employs TRBV4-1 and TRBJ1-5, with an unclear D gene assignment. The nucleotide sequence is TGCGCCAGCAGCCAAGTTTTCCCCGATAGCAATCAGCCCCAGCATTTT. It is translated as CASSQVFPDSNQPQHF.